The source of this TCR beta chain is a study of vaccination and CD4 T cells after COVID-19. Study overall: SARS-CoV-2 was confirmed by nasal swab PCR; disease was mild in eight to ten, severe in one. Culture controls were given either a CEFX pool, an HIV-1 Nef pool, or no peptide.

The Oncomine TCR Beta short-read assay was applied to DNA of cultured CD4+ T cells. MiXCR was run by TCRdb on the PCR reads, yielding one entry per CDR3 protein. This sample has some 7,000 distinct CDR3 sequences; about 73% occur once, and the top ten carry 15% to 20%. Documented treatment: roughly nine-day PBMC culture with coronavirus spike peptide pools or control peptides (ViraFEST assay). Positive PCR dates spanned March to December 2020, predating US Alpha, Beta and Delta variants. The germline V and J ends were trimmed by 2 bases and 16 bases, with 15 bases remaining between them. Germline V gene sequence: CDR1 MNHEY, CDR2 SVGEGT. This CDR3 spans 12 amino acids. This clonotype was seen once. The antigen remains unidentified.

The origin of this receptor is a human donor who had recovered from COVID-19. Sequencing was performed on CD4+ T cells from blood, cultured in vitro. The V and J genes are TRBV6-2 or TRBV6-3 and TRBJ1-5, with TRBD1 as a possible D gene (5 bases). CDR3 amino acids: CASSYGGERGHF. The CDR3, as DNA: TGTGCCAGCAGTTACGGAGGGGAAAGAGGTCATTTT.